The 28 T cell receptor beta chains given below trace back to one sample, sequenced in a study of cytomegalovirus exposure and HLA in healthy donors. PCR was performed using 60 Vbeta and 13 Jbeta primers. Method: immunoSEQ multiplex PCR; TCRdb's copy keeps in-frame clones and lacks some. The data contain tens of thousands of clones, over 65% of them singletons. The source material was PBMCs. The receptor set was obtained from a man aged 45-65 years in good health and CMV-seropositive.

A few counts support this clone. The CDR3: CASSFGGSQETQYF. The CDR3 DNA reads TGTGCCAGCAGCTTTGGGGGGAGCCAAGAGACCCAGTACTTC. The chain carries TRBV7-6 and TRBJ2-5, with a possible D match to TRBD2 (6 bases). Trimming removed 3 bases from V and 1 base from J, with 9 bases in between. The CDR3 extends over 14 amino acids. CDR1 and CDR2 from the germline V gene are SGHVS and FNYEAQ.

This chain uses TRBV28 with TRBJ2-1; 8 bases match TRBD2. V dropped 7 bases and J dropped 1; count of bases not matched to a gene: 6. Germline assignment: CDR1 MDHEN and CDR2 SYDVKM. CDR3 length: 15 residues. This CDR3 reads CASKGSGTSYNEQFF. CDR3 nucleotides: TGTGCCAGCAAGGGTAGCGGGACTTCCTACAATGAGCAGTTCTTC.

This clone was observed a few times. V usage is TRBV6-5 and J usage is TRBJ1-2; D is unresolved. The CDR3 is 13 amino acids. The V end was cut by 5 bases, the J end by 8 bases, with 15 bases between. Germline V CDR1 and CDR2: MNHEY, SVGAGI. CDR3 nucleotide sequence: TGTGCCAGCAGTCCCCAGGCCCTATTCGGCTACACCTTC. The encoded protein is CASSPQALFGYTF.

The chain joins TRBV11-3 to TRBJ2-3; 8 bases are a match to TRBD1. The V and J ends lost 1 base and 4 bases, in that order; junction bases with no gene match: 4. CDR1 and CDR2 (germline): SGHNT, YENEEA. This CDR3 region has 15 residues. The CDR3 here is CASSLGQGMADTQYF. In DNA form, the CDR3 reads TGTGCCAGCAGCTTAGGACAGGGGATGGCAGATACGCAGTATTTT.

The chain is built from TRBV4-2 and TRBJ2-2; the match to TRBD1 covers 9 bases. Per germline, CDR1 LGHNA and CDR2 YNFKEQ. This CDR3 comprises 16 residues. The junction had 10 bases not matched to a gene; V was cut back by 4 bases and J by 7 bases. The CDR3 bases are TGTGCCAGCAGCCGAAAACAGACAGGGGGGGGCGGGGAGCTGTTTTTT. This encodes CASSRKQTGGGGELFF.

J is TRBJ2-7 and V is TRBV7-2; 7 nucleotides line up with TRBD2. Germline assignment: CDR1 SGHTA and CDR2 FQGNSA. This CDR3 has 17 amino acids. V dropped 1 base and J dropped 4; count of bases not matched to a gene: 13. This CDR3 is CASSLEGRTSILYEQYF. The CDR3 nucleotides read TGTGCCAGCAGCTTAGAGGGCCGGACTAGTATTCTTTACGAGCAGTACTTC. The full variable domain, its missing parts supplied by reference TRBV7-2 and TRBJ2-7, is GAGVSQSPSNKVTEKGKDVELRCDPISGHTALYWYRQSLGQGLEFLIYFQGNSAPDKSGLPSDRFSAERTGGSVSTLTIQRTQQEDSAVYLCASSLEGRTSILYEQYFGPGTRLTVT.

Concerning this clone itself: Other DNA sequences in the same sample also yield this CDR3. The rearrangement uses TRBV5-1 and TRBJ2-7; 10 bases align to TRBD1. The V and J ends lost 2 bases and 3 bases, in that order; junction bases with no gene match: 2. CDR1 is SGHRS, CDR2 YFSETQ, per germline. The CDR3 contains 14 residues. This chain's CDR3 is CASSLGQGGYEQYF. CDR3 nucleotide sequence: TGCGCCAGCAGCTTAGGACAGGGGGGCTACGAGCAGTACTTC.

The table lists this clone with a few counts. This chain joins TRBV5-4 and TRBJ2-1, with D perhaps TRBD1 (5 bases). From germline, CDR1 is SGHNT and CDR2 YYREEE (reference sequence). The V and J ends lost 1 base and 15 bases respectively, with 17 bases between them. The CDR3 spans 13 residues. DNA of the CDR3: TGTGCCAGCAGCTTGCCCCAGGGCGATCGGCTGTTCTTC. This sequence encodes CASSLPQGDRLFF.

This chain connects TRBV7-9 to TRBJ2-1, with 8 positions matching TRBD2. CDR1 and CDR2 from the germline V gene are SEHNR and FQNEAQ (reference sequence). This CDR3 is built from 15 residues. After removal of 3 bases from V and 9 bases from J, the junction contained 10 bases not matched to a gene. CDR3 in amino acids: CASSLSSGGLGEQFF. As DNA, the CDR3 is TGTGCCAGCAGCTTGTCAAGCGGGGGCCTTGGTGAGCAGTTCTTC.

The chain couples TRBV7-9 to TRBJ2-5; tentative D call: TRBD2 (6 bases). The CDR3 contains 14 residues. CDR1 and CDR2 from the germline V gene are SEHNR and FQNEAQ (reference sequence). With 1 base removed from V and 6 bases from J, the gap between germline ends came to 12 bases. The CDR3 loop is CASSLGGTSKTQYF. CDR3 in DNA: TGTGCCAGCAGCTTAGGCGGGACTTCGAAGACCCAGTACTTC.

This clone was seen more than once but under ten times. This sequence joins TRBV19 and TRBJ2-3, with 9 bases identical to TRBD2. The CDR3 has 14 amino acids. The germline CDR1 and CDR2 sequences are LNHDA and SQIVND (reference sequence). Losses at the gene ends were 6 bases for V and 7 bases for J; bases not matched to a gene: 8. For the CDR3, the DNA is TGTGCCAGTAGGCCCGGGACTAGCACCCATACGCAGTATTTT. Protein sequence: CASRPGTSTHTQYF. Filled out from reference TRBV19 and TRBJ2-3, the complete variable domain reads DGGITQSPKYLFRKEGQNVTLSCEQNLNHDAMYWYRQDPGQGLRLIYYSQIVNDFQKGDIAEGYSVSREKKESFPLTVTSAQKNPTAFYLCASRPGTSTHTQYFGPGTRLTVL.

The chain links TRBV5-1 to TRBJ2-5, with 7 bases identical to TRBD1. CDR3 length: 13 residues. With 4 bases clipped from V and 5 bases from J, the junction kept 5 bases outside the gene matches. The germline V gene has CDR1 SGHRS and CDR2 YFSETQ. In DNA, the CDR3 is TGCGCCAGCAGCCCGACAGGGTGGGAGACCCAGTACTTC. It encodes CASSPTGWETQYF.

This clone has just a few counts. The chain combines TRBV10-3 with TRBJ2-7; 11 bases match TRBD1. Germline V lookup: CDR1 ENHRY, CDR2 SYGVKD. V trimming: 6 bases; J trimming: 6 bases; junction bases outside the gene matches: 13. This CDR3 has 16 residues. CDR3 protein: CAIRAGTGGASFEQYF. As DNA, the CDR3 is TGTGCCATCAGAGCCGGGACAGGGGGGGCCTCTTTCGAGCAGTACTTC.

This chain joins TRBV21-1 and TRBJ2-7; TRBD1 is taken as the D call from the table, unchecked against the DNA. TRBV21-1 is a pseudogene. The CDR3 totals 16 residues. The CDR3 DNA sequence: TGTGCCAGCAGCATACCAGGAGGGGACAGCTCCTACGAGCAGTACTTC. Amino acid sequence: CASSIPGGDSSYEQYF.

Comments on this clone: The junction departs from germline at one end; a sequencing error may be responsible. The chain couples TRBV7-9 to TRBJ2-1; 8 positions agree with TRBD2. The CDR3 extends over 12 amino acids. Germline V gives CDR1 SEHNR, CDR2 FQNEAQ (reference sequence). The CDR3: CSSSLASGSVFF. The CDR3 bases are TGTTCCAGCAGCTTAGCCAGCGGGAGCGTGTTCTTC.

This chain connects TRBV6-6 to TRBJ1-1, with D possibly matching TRBD1 (5 bases). Trimming cost V 9 bases and J 3 bases, with 17 bases left between them. Germline loops: CDR1 MNHNY, CDR2 SVGAGI (reference sequence). The CDR3 sequence is 14 residues long. CDR3 DNA sequence: TGTGCCAGTGTCCGTAGGCAGGGTGACACTGAAGCTTTCTTT. Translating it yields CASVRRQGDTEAFF.

The chain employs TRBV2 and TRBJ2-1; 9 bases match TRBD2. Germline V gives CDR1 SNHLY, CDR2 FYNNEI. The length of the CDR3 is 16 residues. The J segment lost 3 bases and the V segment lost 2 bases, leaving 5 bases of the junction unmatched. CDR3 amino acids: CASSESGTSLYNEQFF. CDR3 bases: TGTGCCAGCAGTGAATCGGGGACTAGCCTCTACAATGAGCAGTTCTTC.

The rearrangement links TRBV7-2 to TRBJ2-3, with 9 bases aligning to TRBD2. V dropped 3 bases and J dropped 3; count of bases not matched to a gene: 16. Germline V CDR1 and CDR2: SGHTA, FQGNSA. This CDR3 is built from 19 residues. The chain's CDR3 is CASSFLTLVGGRVTDTQYF. The CDR3 coding sequence is TGTGCCAGCAGCTTTCTTACTTTGGTTGGCGGGAGGGTGACAGATACGCAGTATTTT.

The chain recombines TRBV14 with TRBJ2-4; D is unresolved. Trimming pared 1 base from V and 8 bases from J, leaving 9 bases between. The CDR3 runs 13 residues. In germline, CDR1 is SGHDN, CDR2 FVKESK. Here the CDR3 reads CASSQVTSYIQYF. Written as DNA, the CDR3 is TGTGCCAGCAGCCAAGTTACGAGTTACATTCAGTACTTC. Filled out from reference TRBV14 and TRBJ2-4, the complete variable domain reads EAGVTQFPSHSVIEKGQTVTLRCDPISGHDNLYWYRRVMGKEIKFLLHFVKESKQDESGMPNNRFLAERTGGTYSTLKVQPAELEDSGVYFCASSQVTSYIQYFGAGTRLSVL.

The gene calls are TRBV19 and TRBJ2-3; D ambiguous. CDR3 size: 12 residues. Germline CDR1 and CDR2: LNHDA and SQIVND (reference sequence). V was clipped by 4 bases and J by 1 base, with 3 bases between them. CDR3: CASSRRTDTQYF. CDR3 coding DNA: TGTGCCAGTAGTAGGCGCACAGATACGCAGTATTTT.

The chain carries TRBV10-3 and TRBJ2-1, with 10 bases fitting TRBD2. V shed 0 bases and J 2 bases; nucleotides not matched to a gene: 4. Germline V gene data show CDR1 as ENHRY and CDR2 as SYGVKD. CDR3 size: 17 residues. CDR3 in amino acids: CAISESSGRAPYNEQFF. For the CDR3, the DNA is TGTGCCATCAGTGAGTCGAGCGGGAGGGCCCCCTACAATGAGCAGTTCTTC.

V is TRBV7-9 and J is TRBJ2-6; no definite D call. The CDR3 runs 18 residues. V gave up 4 bases and J gave up 0 bases, with 16 bases separating them. The germline gives CDR1 SEHNR, CDR2 FQNEAQ (reference sequence). The CDR3 loop reads CASSWPFRGDSGANVLTF. CDR3 DNA: TGTGCCAGCAGCTGGCCTTTTAGAGGAGACTCTGGGGCCAACGTCCTGACTTTC.

This clone has only one observation. The chain has TRBV2 and TRBJ2-5; 9 bases match TRBD2. CDR1 SNHLY and CDR2 FYNNEI come from the germline V gene. Trimming cost V 6 bases and J 3 bases; bases outside gene matches: 8. CDR3 size: 15 residues. This CDR3 is CASRNSGTSKETQYF. The CDR3 nucleotides are TGTGCCAGCAGGAATTCCGGGACTAGCAAAGAGACCCAGTACTTC.

This chain connects TRBV5-4 to TRBJ2-5, with D maybe TRBD2 (7 bases). The CDR3 is 16 amino acids. Germline lookup yields CDR1 SGHNT and CDR2 YYREEE (reference sequence). V was shortened by 3 bases and J by 9 bases, with 24 bases between the two germline ends. The CDR3 region is CASSSGGQNDHGAQYF. As DNA, the CDR3 is TGTGCCAGCAGCTCGGGAGGACAGAACGATCACGGGGCCCAGTACTTC.

This clone came up a few times. This chain joins TRBV7-9 and TRBJ2-7; D call uncertain. Germline-derived CDR1 and CDR2 are SEHNR and FQNEAQ (reference sequence). V dropped 1 base and J dropped 0 bases, with 7 bases sitting between them. CDR3 length: 14 residues. This CDR3 reads CASSLGSDSYEQYF. CDR3 DNA sequence: TGTGCCAGCAGCTTAGGATCAGACTCCTACGAGCAGTACTTC.

The chain recombines TRBV21-1 with TRBJ1-1; the listed D gene, TRBD1, was not tested against the DNA. TRBV21-1 is labeled a pseudogene. This CDR3 spans 16 amino acids. CDR3: CASSKAGGGKWAEAFF. The CDR3 DNA sequence: TGTGCCAGCTCTAAGGCAGGGGGTGGCAAGTGGGCTGAAGCTTTCTTT.

This clone was recorded a few times. The V and J genes are TRBV4-1 and TRBJ1-2; TRBD1 matches 7 bases. The CDR3 runs 13 residues. The germline CDR1 and CDR2 sequences are MGHRA and YSYEKL. The V segment lost 0 bases and the J segment 8 bases; nucleotides outside the gene matches: 3. The DNA of the CDR3 is TGCGCCAGCAGCCAAGAAAGGGGGCGCGGCTACACCTTC. It translates to CASSQERGRGYTF.

The chain uses TRBV25-1 and TRBJ1-1, with 7 positions matching TRBD1. In germline, CDR1 is MGHDK, CDR2 SYGVNS. J gave up 1 base and V 5 bases, and 4 bases lay outside the gene matches. This CDR3 spans 14 amino acids. CDR3 amino acids: CASSQTGENTEAFF. CDR3 in DNA: TGTGCCAGCAGTCAAACAGGGGAGAACACTGAAGCTTTCTTT.